This T cell receptor (beta chain) came from a study of response to subunit inactivated influenza vaccine. This clonotype was seen only a few times. V lost 4 bases to trimming and J lost 2 bases; unmatched junction nucleotides: 8. This CDR3 region has 15 residues. Germline V CDR1 and CDR2: LGHNA, YSLEER. A single record per CDR3 protein comes from TCRdb applying MiXCR to the RT-PCR reads. Among 550,000 to 800,000 distinct CDR3 sequences, approximately 15% were seen once, and the ten largest hold 5.5% to 7%. V is TRBV4-3 and J is TRBJ2-7; 7 bases map to TRBD2. The clonotype was recovered from a man aged 50 to 59 who received an inactivated influenza vaccine. The source was PBMCs from blood, collected roughly 2 weeks before vaccination. CDR3 sequence reads: CASSPGASGAYEQYF. In DNA, the CDR3 is TGCGCCAGCAGCCCTGGCGCTAGCGGAGCCTACGAGCAGTACTTC.